This T cell receptor (beta chain) was identified in a study of molecular identifiers for immune sequencing clone quantification. About the study: Five portions were made in replicates from RNA of approximately 22,000 or 94,000 naive CD8 cells, and four underwent sequencing. Study-level points and caveats: Amid roughly 1 million naive cells, spiked Jurkat TCR RNA from one cell was reportedly still detectable. In cases of identical TCR molecules sharing a barcode, highly expanded clone sizes could be underestimated.

This clonotype was seen ten or more times. What it binds is not known. Listed TCR primers, together with previously described methods, were used for the bulk TCR libraries. In TCRdb, the PCR reads were re-called with MiXCR into one record per CDR3 protein. This sample has around 470,000 distinct CDR3 sequences, with 20% to 25% found just once. V was trimmed by 6 bases and J by 3 bases, leaving 17 bases between them. The CDR3 spans 15 residues. CDR1 is MNHEY and CDR2 is SVGEGT in the germline V gene. The V gene is TRBV6-2 or TRBV6-3, the J gene TRBJ1-1; D is possibly TRBD1 (5 bases). This TCR derives from a human donor in good health. Some libraries in this study had Jurkat cell RNA spiked in. The sample taken for sequencing was naive CD8+ T cells from blood, with Jurkat cell RNA spiked in. Subset indicated: FACS-sorted CD8+CD4-CCR7+CD45RA+ naive T cells. The CDR3 loop reads CASREWDRMDTEAFF. DNA of the CDR3: TGTGCCAGCAGAGAATGGGACCGAATGGACACTGAAGCTTTCTTT.